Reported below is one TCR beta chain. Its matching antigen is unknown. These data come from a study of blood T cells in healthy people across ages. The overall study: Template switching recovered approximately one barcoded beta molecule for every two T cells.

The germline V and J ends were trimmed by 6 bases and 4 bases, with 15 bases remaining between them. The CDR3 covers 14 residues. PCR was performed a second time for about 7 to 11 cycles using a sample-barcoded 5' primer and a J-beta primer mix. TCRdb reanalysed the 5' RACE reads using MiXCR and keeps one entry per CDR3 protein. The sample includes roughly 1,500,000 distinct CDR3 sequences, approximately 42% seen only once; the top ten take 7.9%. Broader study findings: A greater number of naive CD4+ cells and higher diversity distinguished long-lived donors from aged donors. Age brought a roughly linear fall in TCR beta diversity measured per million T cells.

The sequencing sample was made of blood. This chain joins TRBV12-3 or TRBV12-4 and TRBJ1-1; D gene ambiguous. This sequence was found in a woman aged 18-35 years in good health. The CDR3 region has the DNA TGTGCCAGCAGGCACAGTCGGGCTAGCACTGAAGCTTTCTTT. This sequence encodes CASRHSRASTEAFF.